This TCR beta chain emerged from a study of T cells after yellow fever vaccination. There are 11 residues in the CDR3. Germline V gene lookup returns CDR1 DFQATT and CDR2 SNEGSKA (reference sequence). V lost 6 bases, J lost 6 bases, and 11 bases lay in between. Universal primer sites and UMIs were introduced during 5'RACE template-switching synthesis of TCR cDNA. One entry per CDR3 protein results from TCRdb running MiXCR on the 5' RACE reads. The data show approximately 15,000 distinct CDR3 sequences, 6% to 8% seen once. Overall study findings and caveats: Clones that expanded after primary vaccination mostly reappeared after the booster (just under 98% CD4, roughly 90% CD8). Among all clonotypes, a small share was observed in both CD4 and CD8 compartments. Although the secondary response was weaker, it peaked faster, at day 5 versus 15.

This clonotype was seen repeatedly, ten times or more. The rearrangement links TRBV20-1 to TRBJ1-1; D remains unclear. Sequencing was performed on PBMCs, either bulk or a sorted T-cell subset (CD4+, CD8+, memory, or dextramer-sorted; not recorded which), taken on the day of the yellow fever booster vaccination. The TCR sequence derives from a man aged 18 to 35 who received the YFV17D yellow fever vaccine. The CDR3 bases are TGCAGTGCCGTGGAGAATCCTGAAGCTTTCTTT. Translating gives CSAVENPEAFF.